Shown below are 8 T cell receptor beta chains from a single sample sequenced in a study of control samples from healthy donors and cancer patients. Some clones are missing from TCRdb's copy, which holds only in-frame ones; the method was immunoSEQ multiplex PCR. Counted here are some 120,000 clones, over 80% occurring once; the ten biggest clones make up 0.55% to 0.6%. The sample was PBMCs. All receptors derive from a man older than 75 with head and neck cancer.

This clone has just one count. The CDR3 protein is CASSQGLAGGEQFF. The CDR3, as DNA: TGTGCCAGCAGCCAAGGGCTAGCGGGCGGTGAGCAGTTCTTC. V and J are TRBV7-7 and TRBJ2-1; 8 bases match TRBD2. The CDR3 extends over 14 amino acids. V shed 5 bases and J 9 bases; nucleotides not matched to a gene: 9. In germline, CDR1 is SSHAT, CDR2 FNYEAQ (reference sequence).

CDR3 loop: CASSLVGPGAGSKNIQYF. The CDR3 DNA reads as TGCGCCAGCAGCTTGGTGGGGCCAGGGGCTGGGTCCAAAAACATTCAGTACTTC. The chain joins TRBV5-1 to TRBJ2-4, with D possibly TRBD1 on 6 matching bases. There are 18 residues in the CDR3. The germline V gene has CDR1 SGHRS and CDR2 YFSETQ. Trimming took off 0 bases at V and 2 bases at J, with 18 bases between the two ends.

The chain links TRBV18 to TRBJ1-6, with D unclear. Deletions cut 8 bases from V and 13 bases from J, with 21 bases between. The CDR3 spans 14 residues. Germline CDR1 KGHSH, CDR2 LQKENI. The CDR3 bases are TGTGCCAGCCCCCAAATTGACGAGGCGGCCCCCCTCCACTTT. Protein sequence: CASPQIDEAAPLHF.

In DNA form, the CDR3 reads TGTGCCACCAGCAGAGATGAAGGACAGGGGCCCCTTGGGTATGGCTACACCTTC. It yields the protein CATSRDEGQGPLGYGYTF. The chain joins TRBV15 to TRBJ1-2; 9 bases fit TRBD1. The CDR3 has 18 residues. V lost 0 bases to trimming and J lost 5 bases; unmatched junction nucleotides: 13. Germline CDR1 and CDR2: LNHNV and YYDKDF (reference sequence). The entire variable domain, with the rest obtained from reference TRBV15 and TRBJ1-2, is as follows: DAMVIQNPRYQVTQFGKPVTLSCSQTLNHNVMYWYQQKSSQAPKLLFHYYDKDFNNEADTPDNFQSRRPNTSFCFLDIRSPGLGDTAMYLCATSRDEGQGPLGYGYTFGSGTRLTVV.

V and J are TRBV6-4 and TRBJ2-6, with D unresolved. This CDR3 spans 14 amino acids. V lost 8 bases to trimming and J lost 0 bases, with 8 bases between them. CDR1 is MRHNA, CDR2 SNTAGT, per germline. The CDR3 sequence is CASATRSGANVLTF. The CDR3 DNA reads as TGTGCCAGCGCTACGCGCTCTGGGGCCAACGTCCTGACTTTC.

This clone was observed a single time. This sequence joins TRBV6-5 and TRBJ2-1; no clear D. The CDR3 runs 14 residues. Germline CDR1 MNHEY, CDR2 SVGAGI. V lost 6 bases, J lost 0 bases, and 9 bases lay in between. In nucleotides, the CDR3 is TGTGCCAGCAGGACCACGAGCTCCTACAATGAGCAGTTCTTC. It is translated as CASRTTSSYNEQFF.

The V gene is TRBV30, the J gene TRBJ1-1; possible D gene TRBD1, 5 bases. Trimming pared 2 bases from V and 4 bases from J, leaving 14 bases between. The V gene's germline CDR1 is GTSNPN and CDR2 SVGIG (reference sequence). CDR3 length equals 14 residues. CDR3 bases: TGTGCCTGGAGTTGGGACCCAAGGAGCACTGAAGCTTTCTTT. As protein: CAWSWDPRSTEAFF. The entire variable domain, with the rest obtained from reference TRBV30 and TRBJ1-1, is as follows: SQTIHQWPATLVQPVGSPLSLECTVEGTSNPNLYWYRQAAGRGLQLLFYSVGIGQISSEVPQNLSASRPQDRQFILSSKKLLLSDSGFYLCAWSWDPRSTEAFFGQGTRLTVV.

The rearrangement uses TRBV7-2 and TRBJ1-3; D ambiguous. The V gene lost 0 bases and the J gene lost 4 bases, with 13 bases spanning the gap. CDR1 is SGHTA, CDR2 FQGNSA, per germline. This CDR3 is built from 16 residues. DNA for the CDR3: TGTGCCAGCAGCTTAGCGTCCTTCCTTGGCGGAAACACCATATATTTT. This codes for CASSLASFLGGNTIYF.